These T cell receptor beta chains were read from a single sample in a study of OX40 agonist ivuxolimab in advanced cancers. The data were produced by immunoSEQ multiplex PCR, yet TCRdb's version contains in-frame clones alone and is incomplete. The sample has some 110,000 clones; 90% are singletons. This sample comprised CD4+ or CD8+ T cells sorted from blood, obtained in a trial of the OX40 agonist ivuxolimab. Every receptor here comes from an adult with an advanced solid tumor such as melanoma, head and neck, liver or kidney cancer. Each CDR3 is given with its conserved first and last residue.

J gene: TRBJ2-3; V gene: TRBV11-2; CDR3 protein: CASSFVGSTDTQYF
J gene: TRBJ2-1; V gene: TRBV19; CDR3 protein: CASKQTGNNEQFF
J gene: TRBJ2-7; V gene: TRBV4-2; CDR3 protein: CASSRRLAESDEQYF
J gene: TRBJ1-2; V gene: TRBV5-1; CDR3 protein: CASSLYTGGNYGYTF
J gene: TRBJ2-5; V gene: TRBV7-2; CDR3 protein: CASSLWGQRQETQYF
J gene: TRBJ1-5; V gene: TRBV29-1; CDR3 protein: CSVGESGAYSNQPQHF
J gene: TRBJ2-7; V gene: TRBV5-6; CDR3 protein: CASSLVTEQYF
J gene: TRBJ1-4; V gene: TRBV12-2; CDR3 protein: CASRSIPIQGADEKLFF
J gene: TRBJ1-6; V gene: TRBV6-6; CDR3 protein: CASRRQRDSPLHF
J gene: TRBJ1-1; V gene: TRBV27; CDR3 protein: CASGTARLNTEAFF
J gene: TRBJ2-7; V gene: TRBV5-1; CDR3 protein: CASSETSGSSYEQYF
J gene: TRBJ2-5; V gene: TRBV7-9; CDR3 protein: CASSLVGTSQETQYF
J gene: TRBJ1-4; V gene: TRBV6-5; CDR3 protein: CASSPQTTTNEKLFF
J gene: TRBJ2-1; V gene: TRBV19; CDR3 protein: CASSRMNPRGNEQFF
J gene: TRBJ1-2; V gene: TRBV5-6; CDR3 protein: CASSSLVTGYTF
J gene: TRBJ1-1; V gene: TRBV5-8; CDR3 protein: CASSAQGAGNTEAFF
J gene: TRBJ1-2; V gene: TRBV10-3; CDR3 protein: CAISESIGLGYTF